This record concerns one TCR beta chain sequence. There are 15 residues in the CDR3. The V end was cut by 0 bases, the J end by 2 bases, with 7 bases between. The germline V gene has CDR1 MNHEY and CDR2 SVGEGT. The data were taken from a study of control samples from healthy donors and cancer patients. Some clones are missing from TCRdb's copy, which holds only in-frame ones; the method was immunoSEQ multiplex PCR. The sample has over 100,000 clones; around 88% are singletons. The sample taken for sequencing was blood. The V and J genes are TRBV6-2 or TRBV6-3 and TRBJ2-2; D possibly uses TRBD1 or TRBD2 (5 bases each). The clonotype originates from a man between 35 and 55 years old in good health. In DNA form, the CDR3 reads TGTGCCAGCAGTTACTCGGGGGTCAACACCGGGGAGCTGTTTTTT. This codes for CASSYSGVNTGELFF.